This T cell receptor beta chain was found in a study of blood T cell repertoires in COVID-19. The CDR3 is made up of 16 amino acids. The V and J ends lost 1 base and 0 bases respectively, with 10 bases between them. The germline gives CDR1 LGHDT, CDR2 YNNKEL (reference sequence). The assay was immunoSEQ multiplex PCR, and TCRdb's table has in-frame clones only and misses some. The sample contains fewer than 75,000 clones, about 88% of which appear only once. The V and J genes are TRBV3-1 (or the pseudogene TRBV3-2) and TRBJ1-3, with unresolved D. This clonotype originated in a human donor in a cohort sampled during active COVID-19. Sequencing was performed on peripheral blood. The CDR3 sequence: CASSQGLWLSGNTIYF. CDR3 coding DNA: TGTGCCAGCAGCCAAGGCCTTTGGCTCTCTGGAAACACCATATATTTT.